The rows below give T cell receptor beta chains drawn from one sample of a study of OX40 agonist ivuxolimab in advanced cancers. TCRdb's copy holds only in-frame clones and misses some; the assay was immunoSEQ multiplex PCR. Among about 89,000 clones listed, approximately 91% were seen once. The sequencing used CD4+ or CD8+ T cells sorted from blood, collected in a trial of the OX40 agonist ivuxolimab. These TCRs come from an adult with an advanced solid tumor such as melanoma, head and neck, liver or kidney cancer. Both conserved end residues are part of each CDR3. The order of the fields is D gene, J gene, clone size, CDR3 length, V gene, CDR3 protein, CDR3 DNA. A D gene is named only where the DNA matches it firmly. Rows may omit the clone size; those that give it use once, few, many or a size class.

D gene: TRBD1; J gene: TRBJ1-1; clone size: .; CDR3 length: 17; V gene: TRBV5-1; CDR3 protein: CASSLGGTGTSGTEAFF; CDR3 DNA: TGCGCCAGCAGCTTGGGTGGGACAGGGACCTCTGGGACTGAAGCTTTCTTT
D gene: .; J gene: TRBJ2-2; clone size: once; CDR3 length: 14; V gene: TRBV5-6; CDR3 protein: CASSPRRFGGELFF; CDR3 DNA: TGTGCCAGCAGCCCTCGGCGGTTCGGCGGGGAGCTGTTTTTT
D gene: .; J gene: TRBJ1-5; clone size: once; CDR3 length: 14; V gene: TRBV6-5; CDR3 protein: CASRHGPRGQPQHF; CDR3 DNA: TGTGCCAGCAGACACGGACCGCGAGGACAGCCCCAGCATTTT
D gene: TRBD1; J gene: TRBJ1-1; clone size: .; CDR3 length: 17; V gene: TRBV14; CDR3 protein: CASSPWTGVSMNTEAFF; CDR3 DNA: TGTGCCAGCAGCCCGTGGACAGGGGTGTCGATGAACACTGAAGCTTTCTTT
D gene: .; J gene: TRBJ1-3; clone size: .; CDR3 length: 15; V gene: TRBV18; CDR3 protein: CASSPGLSSGNTIYF; CDR3 DNA: TGTGCCAGCTCGCCCGGACTCTCCTCTGGAAACACCATATATTTT
D gene: .; J gene: TRBJ2-5; clone size: once; CDR3 length: 13; V gene: TRBV28; CDR3 protein: CASSLSLAETQYF; CDR3 DNA: TGTGCCAGCAGTTTATCCCTAGCAGAGACCCAGTACTTC
D gene: TRBD1; J gene: TRBJ2-7; clone size: .; CDR3 length: 15; V gene: TRBV10-3; CDR3 protein: CAISITGTETYEQYF; CDR3 DNA: TGTGCCATCAGTATTACCGGGACAGAGACCTACGAGCAGTACTTC
D gene: .; J gene: TRBJ1-1; clone size: .; CDR3 length: 15; V gene: TRBV4-1; CDR3 protein: CASIGVRGGNTEAFF; CDR3 DNA: TGCGCCAGCATCGGAGTCAGGGGTGGGAACACTGAAGCTTTCTTT
D gene: TRBD1; J gene: TRBJ2-5; clone size: .; CDR3 length: 15; V gene: TRBV28; CDR3 protein: CASSLWTGQQETQYF; CDR3 DNA: TGTGCCAGCAGTCTCTGGACAGGGCAACAAGAGACCCAGTACTTC
D gene: .; J gene: TRBJ2-5; clone size: .; CDR3 length: 15; V gene: TRBV5-1; CDR3 protein: CASSLATGTRGTQYF; CDR3 DNA: TGCGCCAGCAGCTTGGCCACCGGGACCAGAGGGACCCAGTACTTC
D gene: .; J gene: TRBJ2-7; clone size: .; CDR3 length: 13; V gene: TRBV27; CDR3 protein: CASSLAGTYEQYF; CDR3 DNA: TGTGCCAGCAGTTTAGCGGGGACCTACGAGCAGTACTTC
D gene: TRBD1; J gene: TRBJ1-1; clone size: few; CDR3 length: 15; V gene: TRBV7-9; CDR3 protein: CASSTDRGSTLEAFF; CDR3 DNA: TGTGCCAGCAGCACAGACAGGGGATCGACACTTGAAGCTTTCTTT
D gene: .; J gene: TRBJ2-5; clone size: .; CDR3 length: 13; V gene: TRBV21-1; CDR3 protein: CASSNSRRETQYF; CDR3 DNA: TGTGCCAGCAGCAATAGCCGGAGGGAGACCCAGTACTTC
D gene: TRBD2; J gene: TRBJ2-3; clone size: .; CDR3 length: 16; V gene: TRBV11-2; CDR3 protein: CASSFGLAGGADTQYF; CDR3 DNA: TGTGCCAGCAGCTTTGGACTAGCGGGGGGGGCAGATACGCAGTATTTT
D gene: .; J gene: TRBJ2-5; clone size: .; CDR3 length: 12; V gene: TRBV29-1; CDR3 protein: CSASRGAETQYF; CDR3 DNA: TGCAGCGCCTCCAGGGGGGCAGAGACCCAGTACTTC
D gene: TRBD1; J gene: TRBJ2-5; clone size: once; CDR3 length: 15; V gene: TRBV6-1; CDR3 protein: CASSEGQGTQETQYF; CDR3 DNA: TGTGCCAGCAGTGAAGGACAGGGGACCCAAGAGACCCAGTACTTC
D gene: .; J gene: TRBJ2-5; clone size: .; CDR3 length: 13; V gene: TRBV4-2; CDR3 protein: CASSPQGKETQYF; CDR3 DNA: TGTGCCAGCAGCCCACAAGGGAAAGAGACCCAGTACTTC
D gene: .; J gene: TRBJ1-3; clone size: once; CDR3 length: 14; V gene: TRBV7-2; CDR3 protein: CASSLVMSGNTIYF; CDR3 DNA: TGTGCCAGCAGCTTAGTTATGTCAGGAAACACCATATATTTT
D gene: .; J gene: TRBJ2-3; clone size: .; CDR3 length: 14; V gene: TRBV11-3; CDR3 protein: CASSFSGTQDTQYF; CDR3 DNA: TGTGCCAGCAGCTTCTCCGGGACACAAGATACGCAGTATTTT
D gene: TRBD1; J gene: TRBJ1-1; clone size: .; CDR3 length: 14; V gene: TRBV19; CDR3 protein: CASTSRGPGTEAFF; CDR3 DNA: TGTGCCAGTACCTCCAGGGGGCCTGGCACTGAAGCTTTCTTT
D gene: .; J gene: TRBJ1-5; clone size: .; CDR3 length: 15; V gene: TRBV28; CDR3 protein: CASINTGMGWEAQHF; CDR3 DNA: TGTGCCAGCATTAATACAGGGATGGGCTGGGAAGCCCAGCATTTT
D gene: TRBD2; J gene: TRBJ2-3; clone size: .; CDR3 length: 14; V gene: TRBV29-1; CDR3 protein: CSVEETSGGGTQYF; CDR3 DNA: TGCAGCGTTGAGGAGACTAGCGGGGGCGGTACGCAGTATTTT
D gene: .; J gene: TRBJ1-2; clone size: .; CDR3 length: 15; V gene: TRBV7-2; CDR3 protein: CASSSVIQGNYGYTF; CDR3 DNA: TGTGCCAGCAGCTCCGTGATCCAGGGGAACTATGGCTACACCTTC
D gene: .; J gene: TRBJ2-3; clone size: once; CDR3 length: 15; V gene: TRBV9; CDR3 protein: CASSETQPVTDTQYF; CDR3 DNA: TGTGCCAGCAGTGAGACACAACCCGTCACAGATACGCAGTATTTT
D gene: TRBD1; J gene: TRBJ2-7; clone size: .; CDR3 length: 15; V gene: TRBV5-4; CDR3 protein: CASSFGGDRSYEQYF; CDR3 DNA: TGTGCCAGCAGCTTTGGTGGGGACAGGTCCTACGAGCAGTACTTC
D gene: .; J gene: TRBJ1-1; clone size: .; CDR3 length: 11; V gene: TRBV2; CDR3 protein: CASSYTEEAFF; CDR3 DNA: TGTGCCAGCAGTTATACAGAAGAAGCTTTCTTT
D gene: TRBD1; J gene: TRBJ1-1; clone size: once; CDR3 length: 13; V gene: TRBV6-1; CDR3 protein: CATRQGRQTEAFF; CDR3 DNA: TGTGCCACTAGACAGGGTCGGCAGACTGAAGCTTTCTTT
D gene: .; J gene: TRBJ2-7; clone size: .; CDR3 length: 11; V gene: TRBV28; CDR3 protein: CASSSPNEQYF; CDR3 DNA: TGTGCCAGCAGTTCTCCTAACGAGCAGTACTTC
D gene: TRBD1; J gene: TRBJ2-5; clone size: few; CDR3 length: 15; V gene: TRBV6-1; CDR3 protein: CASSDRTGVQETQYF; CDR3 DNA: TGTGCCAGCAGTGACCGGACAGGGGTTCAAGAGACCCAGTACTTC
D gene: .; J gene: TRBJ2-5; clone size: .; CDR3 length: 15; V gene: TRBV10-3; CDR3 protein: CAISDSGKKGETQYF; CDR3 DNA: TGTGCCATCAGTGATTCAGGCAAAAAAGGAGAGACCCAGTACTTC
D gene: .; J gene: TRBJ1-1; clone size: once; CDR3 length: 15; V gene: TRBV6-5; CDR3 protein: CASSRDGGVGTEAFF; CDR3 DNA: TGTGCCAGCAGTAGGGACGGAGGTGTTGGAACTGAAGCTTTCTTT
D gene: TRBD2; J gene: TRBJ2-3; clone size: .; CDR3 length: 16; V gene: TRBV25-1; CDR3 protein: CASSETWASGGDTQYF; CDR3 DNA: TGTGCCAGCAGCGAGACCTGGGCTAGCGGGGGAGATACGCAGTATTTT
D gene: .; J gene: TRBJ1-5; clone size: .; CDR3 length: 15; V gene: TRBV28; CDR3 protein: CASRSGTHSNQPQHF; CDR3 DNA: TGTGCCAGCAGGTCAGGCACCCATAGCAATCAGCCCCAGCATTTT
D gene: .; J gene: TRBJ1-5; clone size: .; CDR3 length: 15; V gene: TRBV2; CDR3 protein: CASGRMGLSNQPQHF; CDR3 DNA: TGTGCCAGCGGCCGGATGGGATTAAGCAATCAGCCCCAGCATTTT
D gene: TRBD1; J gene: TRBJ2-7; clone size: .; CDR3 length: 13; V gene: TRBV30; CDR3 protein: CAWNIGTAYEQYF; CDR3 DNA: TGTGCCTGGAACATAGGGACAGCATACGAGCAGTACTTC
D gene: .; J gene: TRBJ2-6; clone size: .; CDR3 length: 14; V gene: TRBV28; CDR3 protein: CASSDISGANVLTF; CDR3 DNA: TGTGCCAGCAGTGACATCTCTGGGGCCAACGTCCTGACTTTC
D gene: TRBD2; J gene: TRBJ2-1; clone size: .; CDR3 length: 14; V gene: TRBV29-1; CDR3 protein: CSVERLAGGGEQFF; CDR3 DNA: TGCAGCGTTGAGCGACTAGCGGGGGGGGGAGAGCAGTTCTTC
D gene: TRBD1; J gene: TRBJ2-2; clone size: .; CDR3 length: 16; V gene: TRBV30; CDR3 protein: CAWRLGQGVNTGELFF; CDR3 DNA: TGTGCCTGGAGACTGGGACAGGGTGTCAACACCGGGGAGCTGTTTTTT
D gene: .; J gene: TRBJ2-7; clone size: .; CDR3 length: 15; V gene: TRBV5-1; CDR3 protein: CASSRGGAGAYEQYF; CDR3 DNA: TGCGCCAGCAGTCGTGGAGGGGCAGGAGCCTACGAGCAGTACTTC
D gene: .; J gene: TRBJ2-2; clone size: .; CDR3 length: 13; V gene: TRBV6-5; CDR3 protein: CASSLLGAGELFF; CDR3 DNA: TGTGCCAGCAGCTTACTAGGGGCCGGGGAGCTGTTTTTT
D gene: .; J gene: TRBJ1-1; clone size: .; CDR3 length: 13; V gene: TRBV2; CDR3 protein: CASSAQVNTEAFF; CDR3 DNA: TGTGCCAGCAGTGCACAGGTGAACACTGAAGCTTTCTTT
D gene: TRBD1; J gene: TRBJ2-7; clone size: .; CDR3 length: 14; V gene: TRBV28; CDR3 protein: CASSPPDRGYEQYF; CDR3 DNA: TGTGCCAGCAGTCCTCCGGACAGGGGGTACGAGCAGTACTTC
D gene: .; J gene: TRBJ1-6; clone size: .; CDR3 length: 14; V gene: TRBV5-1; CDR3 protein: CASSLEAAGQLLHF; CDR3 DNA: TGCGCCAGCAGCTTGGAGGCGGCAGGGCAACTCCTCCACTTT
D gene: .; J gene: TRBJ2-7; clone size: .; CDR3 length: 13; V gene: TRBV29-1; CDR3 protein: CSVGRQNSYEQYF; CDR3 DNA: TGCAGCGTTGGGCGACAGAACTCCTACGAGCAGTACTTC
D gene: .; J gene: TRBJ1-1; clone size: .; CDR3 length: 12; V gene: TRBV10-1; CDR3 protein: CASSGGGTEAFF; CDR3 DNA: TGCGCCAGCAGTGGAGGGGGCACTGAAGCTTTCTTT
D gene: TRBD2; J gene: TRBJ2-1; clone size: .; CDR3 length: 18; V gene: TRBV10-3; CDR3 protein: CAISISGTSGGAGNEQFF; CDR3 DNA: TGTGCCATCAGTATCTCCGGGACTAGCGGAGGAGCGGGGAATGAGCAGTTCTTC